Following are 9 T cell receptor beta chains from one sample sequenced in a study of radiotherapy plus CTLA-4 blockade in lung cancer. Produced via immunoSEQ multiplex PCR; TCRdb's table is partial and in-frame only. The sample has about 33,000 clones; 80% to 90% are singletons. Specimen: peripheral blood, collected from a patient treated with radiotherapy plus ipilimumab. The receptors stem from a human donor with non-small cell lung cancer that progressed on radiotherapy plus ipilimumab.

The J gene is TRBJ1-4, the V gene TRBV5-1; D unresolved. CDR1 is SGHRS, CDR2 YFSETQ, per germline. Trimming shortened V by 1 base and J by 5 bases, and 12 bases separated the two germline ends. This CDR3 region has 15 residues. The CDR3 here is CASSLRAAGNEKLFF. CDR3 sequence (DNA): TGCGCCAGCAGCTTGCGGGCGGCGGGGAATGAAAAACTGTTTTTT.

The chain combines TRBV9 with TRBJ1-2; 7 bases map to TRBD1. There are 16 residues in the CDR3. Trimming at V came to 3 bases and at J to 1 base, leaving 9 bases not matched to a gene. CDR1 and CDR2 from the germline V gene are SGDLS and YYNGEE. CDR3 amino acids: CASSARDSSFNYGYTF. The CDR3 region has the DNA TGTGCCAGCAGCGCACGGGACAGTTCCTTTAACTATGGCTACACCTTC.

The chain recombines TRBV7-3 with TRBJ2-1; D is possibly TRBD1 (6 bases). CDR1 is SGHTA and CDR2 is FQGTGA in the germline V gene. Trimming shortened V by 5 bases and J by 2 bases, and 13 bases separated the two germline ends. There are 15 residues in the CDR3. The DNA of the CDR3 is TGTGCCAGCAGCGTCCAGGGGCGCCCCTACAATGAGCAGTTCTTC. Encoded protein: CASSVQGRPYNEQFF.

The chain links TRBV7-8 to TRBJ2-1; the match to TRBD2 covers 13 bases. The CDR3 has 16 amino acids. V lost 1 base, J lost 8 bases, and 5 bases stayed unmatched. Germline CDR1 SGHVS, CDR2 FQNEAQ. The CDR3 DNA reads as TGTGCCAGCAGCTTAGGCACTAGCGGGGGGGGCCATGAGCAGTTCTTC. Translating it yields CASSLGTSGGGHEQFF.

This sequence joins TRBV5-4 and TRBJ2-2; 12 nucleotides match TRBD2. Germline V gene data show CDR1 as SGHNT and CDR2 as YYREEE (reference sequence). This CDR3 is built from 16 residues. Unmatched junction bases numbered 3, after V lost 0 bases and J lost 6 bases. CDR3 amino acids: CASSLELAGGPGELFF. In DNA, the CDR3 is TGTGCCAGCAGCTTGGAGCTAGCGGGGGGGCCCGGGGAGCTGTTTTTT.

The J gene is TRBJ2-7, the V gene TRBV29-1; 7 bases match TRBD2. The germline CDR1 and CDR2 sequences are SQVTM and ANQGSEA. Losses at the gene ends were 5 bases for V and 2 bases for J; bases not matched to a gene: 6. The CDR3 runs to 13 residues. The CDR3 loop is CSVQGGATYEQYF. CDR3 nucleotides: TGCAGCGTTCAGGGAGGGGCTACCTACGAGCAGTACTTC.

The J gene is TRBJ2-1, the V gene TRBV5-5; D perhaps matches TRBD2 (5 bases). The CDR3 contains 16 residues. The ends were cut back, 0 bases at V and 6 bases at J, with 16 bases in the middle. Germline V gene data show CDR1 as SGHKS and CDR2 as YYEKEE (reference sequence). DNA of the CDR3: TGTGCCAGCAGCTTGGCCGTCCTAGCTGCGACCAATGAGCAGTTCTTC. This codes for CASSLAVLAATNEQFF.

The V call is TRBV5-1, the J call TRBJ2-1; TRBD1 agrees at 9 bases. This CDR3 is built from 15 residues. The ends lost 4 bases at V and 4 bases at J; junction bases unmatched: 6. The germline gives CDR1 SGHRS, CDR2 YFSETQ. The CDR3 nucleotides read TGCGCCAGCAGCCCAGGGACAGGGACATACAATGAGCAGTTCTTC. Translating gives CASSPGTGTYNEQFF.

In nucleotides, the CDR3 is TGTGCCATCAGTGCGGACGGGAATAATTCACCCCTCCACTTT. Its protein product is CAISADGNNSPLHF. The rearrangement uses TRBV10-3 and TRBJ1-6; D not resolved. This CDR3 region has 14 residues. The germline V gene has CDR1 ENHRY and CDR2 SYGVKD. With 4 bases removed from V and 5 bases from J, the gap between germline ends came to 9 bases.